These 27 T cell receptor beta chains share one sample of origin, sequenced in a study of blood T cell repertoires in COVID-19. Profiling relied on immunoSEQ multiplex PCR, and the TCRdb table lists in-frame clones only, not all of them. The sample lists roughly 83,000 clones; about 82% were seen once. The source material was peripheral blood. Source of these receptors: a man aged 50 to 59 with active COVID-19.

The J gene is TRBJ2-3, the V gene TRBV18; TRBD2 is a possible D gene (5 bases). Per germline, CDR1 KGHSH and CDR2 LQKENI. V lost 4 bases and J lost 2, with 13 bases in between. The CDR3 length is 15 residues. The CDR3 loop is CASSHSADHTDTQYF. The CDR3 region has the DNA TGTGCCAGCTCACACTCAGCGGATCACACAGATACGCAGTATTTT.

This chain connects TRBV5-3 to TRBJ2-2, with TRBD2 matching over 14 bases. TRBV5-3 is known as an ORF, though its function is uncertain. The CDR3 loop spans 17 amino acids. V dropped 4 bases and J dropped 3; count of bases not matched to a gene: 5. CDR3 nucleotide sequence: TGTGCCAGAAGCGGACCGGGACTAGCGGGAGACACCGGGGAGCTGTTTTTT. Translation: CARSGPGLAGDTGELFF.

This sequence joins TRBV7-2 and TRBJ2-1; 7 positions match TRBD2. Germline lookup yields CDR1 SGHTA and CDR2 FQGNSA. The CDR3 length is 15 residues. The J segment lost 8 bases and the V segment lost 5 bases, leaving 12 bases of the junction unmatched. CDR3 region: CASSGRGDQTHEQFF. CDR3 DNA sequence: TGTGCCAGCAGCGGACGGGGGGACCAAACGCATGAGCAGTTCTTC.

This clone was counted only a few times. The chain combines TRBV12-3 or TRBV12-4 with TRBJ2-7, with 7 positions matching TRBD1. V gave up 3 bases and J gave up 5 bases; unmatched junction bases: 4. The CDR3 has 13 amino acids. Here the CDR3 reads CASSFRQGNEQYF. CDR3 DNA: TGTGCCAGCAGTTTCCGACAGGGTAACGAGCAGTACTTC.

The rearrangement links TRBV27 to TRBJ1-1, with TRBD1 as a possible D gene (5 bases). The CDR3 is 13 amino acids. In germline, CDR1 is MNHEY, CDR2 SMNVEV (reference sequence). The V and J ends lost 6 bases and 6 bases respectively, with 14 bases between them. The CDR3 protein is CASRQTGHPEAFF. The CDR3 DNA follows: TGTGCCAGCAGGCAAACAGGTCACCCTGAAGCTTTCTTT.

V and J are TRBV5-4 and TRBJ1-2; no reliable D call. The germline V gene has CDR1 SGHNT and CDR2 YYREEE (reference sequence). CDR3 length equals 14 residues. V lost 2 bases, J lost 1 base, and 9 bases lay in between. CDR3 loop: CASSFDGLNYGYTF. The CDR3 DNA is TGTGCCAGCAGCTTTGATGGACTTAACTATGGCTACACCTTC.

This clone was seen just once. The J gene is TRBJ2-1, the V gene TRBV2, with D perhaps matching TRBD1 (5 bases). Germline lookup yields CDR1 SNHLY and CDR2 FYNNEI. Deletions cut 5 bases from V and 12 bases from J, with 20 bases between. The CDR3 sequence is 14 residues long. The CDR3 nucleotides are TGTGCCAGCAGTAATATTGACAGCAGTTTCGGGCAGTTCTTC. It encodes CASSNIDSSFGQFF.

CDR3 sequence reads: CASKSGTATFYGYTF. The CDR3 nucleotides are TGTGCCAGCAAATCCGGGACAGCCACCTTCTATGGCTACACCTTC. The chain has TRBV2 and TRBJ1-2; the match to TRBD1 covers 7 bases. From germline, CDR1 is SNHLY and CDR2 FYNNEI. The V and J ends lost 7 bases and 4 bases, in that order; junction bases with no gene match: 12. The CDR3 totals 15 residues. Filled out from reference TRBV2 and TRBJ1-2, the complete variable domain reads EPEVTQTPSHQVTQMGQEVILRCVPISNHLYFYWYRQILGQKVEFLVSFYNNEISEKSEIFDDQFSVERPDGSNFTLKIRSTKLEDSAMYFCASKSGTATFYGYTFGSGTRLTVV.

The chain is built from TRBV5-6 and TRBJ2-7, with TRBD2 matching over 8 bases. The trim removed 4 bases at V and 5 bases at J, leaving 8 bases unmatched. The CDR3 runs to 14 residues. CDR1 SGHDT and CDR2 YYEEEE come from the germline V gene. The CDR3 DNA sequence: TGTGCCAGCAGCCCAGGGGCTAGCGGGCACGAGCAGTACTTC. Protein product: CASSPGASGHEQYF.

This rearrangement joins TRBV5-4 to TRBJ2-1, with 8 positions matching TRBD1. CDR3 size: 15 residues. J was trimmed by 6 bases and V by 4 bases; bases with no gene match: 9. The V gene's germline CDR1 is SGHNT and CDR2 YYREEE (reference sequence). The CDR3 coding sequence is TGTGCCAGCAGCGACCGGACAGGGCGAGGCAATGAGCAGTTCTTC. Encoded protein: CASSDRTGRGNEQFF.

DNA for the CDR3: TGTGCCAGCAGTCCCACAGGTTTGGGTTATCAGCCCCAGCATTTT. Protein sequence: CASSPTGLGYQPQHF. The chain recombines TRBV27 with TRBJ1-5; possible D gene TRBD1, 5 bases. The CDR3 is made up of 15 amino acids. Between the trimmed V and J ends, which lost 5 bases and 5 bases, there was a span of 16 bases. The germline gives CDR1 MNHEY, CDR2 SMNVEV (reference sequence).

The sample holds many counts of this clone. The rearrangement uses TRBV9 and TRBJ1-2; 10 positions match TRBD1. CDR1 is SGDLS and CDR2 is YYNGEE in the germline V gene. The CDR3 has 15 residues. Germline trimming cut 5 bases from V and 8 bases from J; bases unmatched to any gene: 12. The CDR3 loop reads CASSLIDRGPGGYTF. For the CDR3, the DNA is TGTGCCAGCAGTTTAATCGACAGGGGGCCAGGGGGCTACACCTTC.

J is TRBJ1-1 and V is TRBV11-3, with D possibly TRBD1 on 5 matching bases. The germline V gene has CDR1 SGHNT and CDR2 YENEEA. The CDR3 contains 14 residues. The V end was cut by 5 bases, the J end by 2 bases, with 12 bases between. The DNA for the CDR3 is TGTGCCAGCAGCCCGGGGGGGGGTAACACTGAAGCTTTCTTT. Translated, it gives CASSPGGGNTEAFF. The whole variable domain, remainder taken from reference TRBV11-3 and TRBJ1-1, is EAGVVQSPRYKIIEKKQPVAFWCNPISGHNTLYWYLQNLGQGPELLIRYENEEAVDDSQLPKDRFSAERLKGVDSTLKIQPAELGDSAVYLCASSPGGGNTEAFFGQGTRLTVV.

The chain employs TRBV7-9 and TRBJ2-7; D is perhaps TRBD1 (5 bases). In germline, CDR1 is SEHNR, CDR2 FQNEAQ (reference sequence). This CDR3 contains 12 residues. Trimming cost V 5 bases and J 3 bases, with 8 bases left between them. In DNA, the CDR3 is TGTGCCAGCAGCGATCAGGGCTACGAGCAGTACTTC. The encoded protein is CASSDQGYEQYF. The full variable domain, rest sourced from reference TRBV7-9 and TRBJ2-7, is DTGVSQNPRHKITKRGQNVTFRCDPISEHNRLYWYRQTLGQGPEFLTYFQNEAQLEKSRLLSDRFSAERPKGSFSTLEIQRTEQGDSAMYLCASSDQGYEQYFGPGTRLTVT.

This rearrangement joins TRBV28 to TRBJ2-5; D is undetermined. V was shortened by 5 bases and J by 4 bases, with 2 bases between the two germline ends. The CDR3 spans 10 residues. The germline V gene has CDR1 MDHEN and CDR2 SYDVKM. The CDR3 region is CASSLETQYF. CDR3 nucleotide sequence: TGTGCCAGCAGTCTAGAGACCCAGTACTTC.

This sequence joins TRBV28 and TRBJ1-2; maybe TRBD1 (6 bases). The CDR3 is 12 amino acids. Trimming cost V 10 bases and J 6 bases, with 15 bases left between them. Germline CDR1 MDHEN, CDR2 SYDVKM. The DNA of the CDR3 is TGTGCCACCACCCCGGACAGACATGGCTACACCTTC. Amino acid sequence: CATTPDRHGYTF.

The chain uses TRBV2 and TRBJ1-1; D unresolved. Germline-derived CDR1 and CDR2 are SNHLY and FYNNEI. The length of the CDR3 is 15 residues. Trimming took off 1 base at V and 0 bases at J, with 9 bases between the two ends. CDR3 DNA sequence: TGTGCCAGCAGTGAAGTCAAACGGGTGAACACTGAAGCTTTCTTT. Amino acid sequence: CASSEVKRVNTEAFF.

This chain joins TRBV9 and TRBJ2-5, with D possibly TRBD2 on 6 matching bases. CDR1 is SGDLS, CDR2 YYNGEE, per germline. The CDR3 is made up of 14 amino acids. Trimming removed 4 bases from V and 4 bases from J, with 14 bases in between. The CDR3 is CASSPAAGRETQYF. In nucleotides, the CDR3 is TGTGCCAGCAGCCCGGCGGCGGGGAGAGAGACCCAGTACTTC.

V usage is TRBV18 and J usage is TRBJ2-1; D perhaps matches TRBD1 (6 bases). Germline V gene data show CDR1 as KGHSH and CDR2 as LQKENI. This CDR3 comprises 14 residues. Deletions cut 1 base from V and 6 bases from J, with 10 bases between. The CDR3 sequence: CASSPLGRGNEQFF. The CDR3 bases are TGTGCCAGCTCACCACTTGGCAGGGGCAATGAGCAGTTCTTC. The full variable domain, its missing parts supplied by reference TRBV18 and TRBJ2-1, is NAGVMQNPRHLVRRRGQEARLRCSPMKGHSHVYWYRQLPEEGLKFMVYLQKENIIDESGMPKERFSAEFPKEGPSILRIQQVVRGDSAAYFCASSPLGRGNEQFFGPGTRLTVL.

V usage is TRBV21-1 and J usage is TRBJ1-1. TRBV21-1 corresponds to a pseudogene. The CDR3 has 14 amino acids. The CDR3 here is CASSKVAGNTEAFF. In DNA, the CDR3 is TGTGCCAGCAGCAAAGTTGCGGGGAACACTGAAGCTTTCTTT.

This CDR3 reads CASSITLGGQPQHF. The CDR3 DNA follows: TGTGCCAGTAGTATAACCCTAGGGGGCCAGCCCCAGCATTTT. This chain uses TRBV19 with TRBJ1-5; 7 bases fit TRBD1. This CDR3 has 14 amino acids. CDR1 LNHDA and CDR2 SQIVND come from the germline V gene (reference sequence). The J segment lost 7 bases and the V segment lost 2 bases, leaving 5 bases of the junction unmatched.

The V call is TRBV19, the J call TRBJ1-5, with TRBD1 identical over 7 bases. Germline lookup yields CDR1 LNHDA and CDR2 SQIVND (reference sequence). The CDR3 has 14 residues. V trimming: 5 bases; J trimming: 3 bases; junction bases outside the gene matches: 4. This CDR3 is CASSSGTVNQPQHF. The CDR3 nucleotides read TGTGCCAGTAGTTCCGGGACAGTCAATCAGCCCCAGCATTTT.

This chain uses TRBV2 with TRBJ2-3, with 10 nucleotides matching TRBD1. J lost 6 bases, V lost 6 bases, and 9 bases had no gene match. The germline V gene has CDR1 SNHLY and CDR2 FYNNEI. This CDR3 spans 15 amino acids. As DNA, the CDR3 is TGTGCCAGCAGCGCCGACAGGGGGCCCGTCGATACGCAGTATTTT. It yields the protein CASSADRGPVDTQYF.

The rearrangement links TRBV5-1 to TRBJ1-2; perhaps TRBD1 as D (6 bases). The CDR3 loop spans 13 amino acids. With 7 bases removed from V and 4 bases from J, the gap between germline ends came to 14 bases. The V gene's germline CDR1 is SGHRS and CDR2 YFSETQ. DNA for the CDR3: TGCGCCAGCCGAACAGGGAGCACCTATGGCTACACCTTC. This encodes CASRTGSTYGYTF.

The V call is TRBV7-2, the J call TRBJ2-7; perhaps TRBD2 as D (5 bases). This CDR3 comprises 14 residues. Trimming took off 1 base at V and 3 bases at J, with 10 bases between the two ends. In germline, CDR1 is SGHTA, CDR2 FQGNSA. DNA for the CDR3: TGTGCCAGCAGCTTAGAACCGGGAAGCTACGAGCAGTACTTC. Translated, it gives CASSLEPGSYEQYF. The whole variable domain, remainder taken from reference TRBV7-2 and TRBJ2-7, is GAGVSQSPSNKVTEKGKDVELRCDPISGHTALYWYRQSLGQGLEFLIYFQGNSAPDKSGLPSDRFSAERTGGSVSTLTIQRTQQEDSAVYLCASSLEPGSYEQYFGPGTRLTVT.

The chain recombines TRBV7-9 with TRBJ2-7, with 10 bases matching TRBD2. Germline loops: CDR1 SEHNR, CDR2 FQNEAQ (reference sequence). Germline trimming cut 5 bases from V and 8 bases from J; bases unmatched to any gene: 12. The CDR3 contains 15 residues. The CDR3 sequence is CASSPSGGGPRQQYF. CDR3 bases: TGTGCCAGCAGCCCCAGCGGGGGGGGGCCCCGCCAGCAGTACTTC.

This rearrangement joins TRBV14 to TRBJ2-3; TRBD2 agrees at 9 bases. This CDR3 region has 16 residues. From germline, CDR1 is SGHDN and CDR2 FVKESK. J lost 5 bases, V lost 4 bases, and 10 bases had no gene match. The CDR3 nucleotides read TGTGCCAGCAGCCCCCCCCGCGGGGGGGAGGGAGATACGCAGTATTTT. Translating gives CASSPPRGGEGDTQYF.